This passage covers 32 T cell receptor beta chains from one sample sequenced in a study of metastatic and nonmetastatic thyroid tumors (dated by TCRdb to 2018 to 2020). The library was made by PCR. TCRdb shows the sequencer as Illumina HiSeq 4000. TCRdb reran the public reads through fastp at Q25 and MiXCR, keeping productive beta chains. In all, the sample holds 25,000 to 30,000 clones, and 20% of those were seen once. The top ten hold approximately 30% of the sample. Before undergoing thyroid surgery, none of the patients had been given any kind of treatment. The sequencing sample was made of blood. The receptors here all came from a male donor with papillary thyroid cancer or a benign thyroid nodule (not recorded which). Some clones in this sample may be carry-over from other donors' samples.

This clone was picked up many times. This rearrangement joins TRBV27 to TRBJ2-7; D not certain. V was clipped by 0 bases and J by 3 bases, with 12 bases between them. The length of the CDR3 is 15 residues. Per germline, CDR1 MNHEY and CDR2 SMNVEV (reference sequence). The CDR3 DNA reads TGTGCCAGCAGTTTATCAGGAGTATCTTTCTACGAGCAGTACTTC. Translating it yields CASSLSGVSFYEQYF.

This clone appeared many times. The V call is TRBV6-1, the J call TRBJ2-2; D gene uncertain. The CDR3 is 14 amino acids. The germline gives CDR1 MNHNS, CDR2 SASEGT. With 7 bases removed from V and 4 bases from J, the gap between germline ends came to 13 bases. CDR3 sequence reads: CASMARPGTGELFF. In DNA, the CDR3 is TGTGCCAGCATGGCTCGACCGGGCACCGGGGAGCTGTTTTTT.

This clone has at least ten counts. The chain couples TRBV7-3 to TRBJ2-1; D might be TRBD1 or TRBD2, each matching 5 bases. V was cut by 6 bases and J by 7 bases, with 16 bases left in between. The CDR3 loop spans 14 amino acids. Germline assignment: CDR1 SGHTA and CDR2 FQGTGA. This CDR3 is CASSKGSRENEQFF. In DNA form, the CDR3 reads TGTGCCAGCAGTAAGGGGAGCCGTGAGAATGAGCAGTTCTTC.

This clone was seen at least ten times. The CDR3 DNA reads as TGCGCCAGCAGCTCCGGGACCAGAACCGGGGAGCTGTTTTTT. This translates into CASSSGTRTGELFF. V gene TRBV5-1 combines with J gene TRBJ2-2; D tentatively fits TRBD1 or TRBD2 (5 bases each). The CDR3 extends over 14 amino acids. Germline V lookup: CDR1 SGHRS, CDR2 YFSETQ. The germline V and J ends were trimmed by 3 bases and 5 bases, with 11 bases remaining between them. The variable domain in full, with the rest retrieved from reference TRBV5-1 and TRBJ2-2, is KAGVTQTPRYLIKTRGQQVTLSCSPISGHRSVSWYQQTPGQGLQFLFEYFSETQRNKGNFPGRFSGRQFSNSRSEMNVSTLELGDSALYLCASSSGTRTGELFFGEGSRLTVL.

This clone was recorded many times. CDR3 sequence: CASSQTEQETQYF. DNA of the CDR3: TGTGCCAGCAGTCAGACAGAGCAAGAGACCCAGTACTTC. The rearrangement links TRBV6-2 or TRBV6-3 to TRBJ2-5; perhaps TRBD1 as D (5 bases). V was trimmed by 5 bases and J by 2 bases, leaving 9 bases between them. Per germline, CDR1 MNHEY and CDR2 SVGEGT. This CDR3 is built from 13 residues.

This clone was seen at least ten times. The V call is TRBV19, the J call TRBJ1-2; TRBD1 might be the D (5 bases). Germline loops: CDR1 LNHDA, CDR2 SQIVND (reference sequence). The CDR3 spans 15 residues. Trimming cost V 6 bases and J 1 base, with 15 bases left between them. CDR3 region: CASRDGGAYNYGYTF. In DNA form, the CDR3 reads TGTGCCAGTAGGGATGGAGGGGCTTATAACTATGGCTACACCTTC.

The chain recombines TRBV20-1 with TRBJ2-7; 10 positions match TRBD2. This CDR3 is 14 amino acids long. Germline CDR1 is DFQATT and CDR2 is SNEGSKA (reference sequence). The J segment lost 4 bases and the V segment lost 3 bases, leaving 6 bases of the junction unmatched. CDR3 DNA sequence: TGCAGTGCTAGTAGCCCTAGCGGGAGTTACGAGCAGTACGTC. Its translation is CSASSPSGSYEQYV.

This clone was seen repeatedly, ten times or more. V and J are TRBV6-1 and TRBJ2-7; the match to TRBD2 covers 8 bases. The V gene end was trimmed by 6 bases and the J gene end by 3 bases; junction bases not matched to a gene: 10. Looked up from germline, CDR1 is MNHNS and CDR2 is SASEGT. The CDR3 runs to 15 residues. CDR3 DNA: TGTGCCAGCAGAACTAGGACTAGCAGCCTCTACGAGCAGTACTTC. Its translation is CASRTRTSSLYEQYF.

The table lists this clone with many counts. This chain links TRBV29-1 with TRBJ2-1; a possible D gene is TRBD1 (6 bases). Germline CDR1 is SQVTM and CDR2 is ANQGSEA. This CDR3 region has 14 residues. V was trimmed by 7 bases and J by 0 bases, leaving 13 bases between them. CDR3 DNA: TGCAGCGCCGACAAGGGGGTCTCCTACAATGAGCAGTTCTTC. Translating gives CSADKGVSYNEQFF.

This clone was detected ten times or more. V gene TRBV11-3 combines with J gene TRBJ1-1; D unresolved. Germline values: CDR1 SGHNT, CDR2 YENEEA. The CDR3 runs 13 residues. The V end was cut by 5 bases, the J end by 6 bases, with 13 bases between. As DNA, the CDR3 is TGTGCCAGCAGCCCTATATGGGGAGCTGAAGCTTTCTTT. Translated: CASSPIWGAEAFF.

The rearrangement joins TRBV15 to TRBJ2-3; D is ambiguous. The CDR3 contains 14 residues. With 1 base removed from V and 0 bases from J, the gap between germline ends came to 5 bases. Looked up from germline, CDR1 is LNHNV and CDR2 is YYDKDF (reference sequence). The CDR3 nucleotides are TGTGCCACCAGCAGAGCTAGGAGCACAGATACGCAGTATTTT. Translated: CATSRARSTDTQYF.

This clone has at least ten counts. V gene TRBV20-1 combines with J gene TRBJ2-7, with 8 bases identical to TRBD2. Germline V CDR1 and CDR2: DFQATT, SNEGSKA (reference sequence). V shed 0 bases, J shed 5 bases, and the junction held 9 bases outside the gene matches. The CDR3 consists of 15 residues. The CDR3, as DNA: TGCAGTGCTAGAGATCCGGGGGGGGGCAGGAACGAGCAGTACTTC. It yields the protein CSARDPGGGRNEQYF.

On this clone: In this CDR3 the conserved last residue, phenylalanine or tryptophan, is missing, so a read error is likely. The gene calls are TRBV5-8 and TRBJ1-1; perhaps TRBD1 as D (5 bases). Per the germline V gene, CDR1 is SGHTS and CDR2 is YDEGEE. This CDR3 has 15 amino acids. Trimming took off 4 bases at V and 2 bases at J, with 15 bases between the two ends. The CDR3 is CASSRTGHGNTEAFL. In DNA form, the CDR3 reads TGTGCCAGCAGCCGTACAGGACATGGTAACACTGAAGCTTTCTTA.

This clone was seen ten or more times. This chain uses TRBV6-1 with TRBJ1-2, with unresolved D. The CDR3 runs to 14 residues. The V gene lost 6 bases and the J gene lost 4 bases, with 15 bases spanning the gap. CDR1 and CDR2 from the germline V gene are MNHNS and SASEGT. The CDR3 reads CASRVLGSVYGYTF. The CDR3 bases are TGTGCCAGCAGGGTGTTGGGGAGTGTCTATGGCTACACCTTC.

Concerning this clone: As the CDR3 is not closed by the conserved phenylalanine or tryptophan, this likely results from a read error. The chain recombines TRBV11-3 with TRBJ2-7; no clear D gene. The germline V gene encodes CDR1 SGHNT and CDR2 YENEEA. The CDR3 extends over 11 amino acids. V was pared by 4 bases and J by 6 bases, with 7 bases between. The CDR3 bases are TGTGCCAGCAGCTGGGCTGTCGAGCAGTACTTG. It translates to CASSWAVEQYL.

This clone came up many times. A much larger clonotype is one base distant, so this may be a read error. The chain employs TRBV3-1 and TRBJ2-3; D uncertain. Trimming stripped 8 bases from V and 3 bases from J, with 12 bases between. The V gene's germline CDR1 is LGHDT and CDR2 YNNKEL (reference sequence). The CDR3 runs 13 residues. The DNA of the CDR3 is TGTGCCAGCGGCCCAATCGGGACAGATACGCAGTATTTT. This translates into CASGPIGTDTQYF.

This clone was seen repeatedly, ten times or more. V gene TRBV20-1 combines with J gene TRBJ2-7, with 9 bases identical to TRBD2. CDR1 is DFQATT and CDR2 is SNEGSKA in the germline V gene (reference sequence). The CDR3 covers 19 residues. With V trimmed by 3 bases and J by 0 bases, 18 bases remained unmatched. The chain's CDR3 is CSASRREGHIYLSSYEQYF. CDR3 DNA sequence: TGCAGTGCTAGCAGGCGGGAGGGTCATATTTATCTGAGCTCCTACGAGCAGTACTTC.

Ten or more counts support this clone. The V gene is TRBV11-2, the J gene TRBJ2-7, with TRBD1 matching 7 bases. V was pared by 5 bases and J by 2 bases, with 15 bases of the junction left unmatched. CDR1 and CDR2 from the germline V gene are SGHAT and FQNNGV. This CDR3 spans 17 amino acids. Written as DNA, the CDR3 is TGTGCCAGCAGCCCCCGAAGACGGACAGGACCTACCTACGAGCAGTACTTC. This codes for CASSPRRRTGPTYEQYF.

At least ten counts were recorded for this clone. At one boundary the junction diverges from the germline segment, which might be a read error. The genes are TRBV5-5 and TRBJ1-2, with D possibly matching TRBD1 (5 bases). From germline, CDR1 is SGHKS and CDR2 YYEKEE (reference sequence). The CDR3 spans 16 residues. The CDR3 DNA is TGTGCCGGCAGCCCAGCTCGGACACTTTTACTGGATGGCTACACCTTC. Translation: CAGSPARTLLLDGYTF.

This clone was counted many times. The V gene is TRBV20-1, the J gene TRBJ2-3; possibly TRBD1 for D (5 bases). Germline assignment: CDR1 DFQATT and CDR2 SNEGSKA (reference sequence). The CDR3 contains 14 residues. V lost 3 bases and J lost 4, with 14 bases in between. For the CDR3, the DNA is TGCAGTGCTAGGGGCTTTATAGGGGCAGATACGCAGTATTTT. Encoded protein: CSARGFIGADTQYF.

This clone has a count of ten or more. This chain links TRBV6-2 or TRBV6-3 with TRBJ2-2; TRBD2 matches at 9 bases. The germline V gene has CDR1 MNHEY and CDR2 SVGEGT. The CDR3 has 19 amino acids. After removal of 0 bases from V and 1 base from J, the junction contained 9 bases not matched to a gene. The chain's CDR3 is CASSYSRVSAGGNTGELFF. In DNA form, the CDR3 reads TGTGCCAGCAGTTACTCGAGAGTTTCAGCGGGGGGGAACACCGGGGAGCTGTTTTTT.

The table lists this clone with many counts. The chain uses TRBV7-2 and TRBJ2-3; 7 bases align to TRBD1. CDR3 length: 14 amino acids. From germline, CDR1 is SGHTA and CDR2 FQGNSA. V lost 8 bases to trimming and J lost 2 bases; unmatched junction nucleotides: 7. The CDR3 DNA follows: TGTGCCAGCCGAATGACAGGGAACACAGATACGCAGTATTTT. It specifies CASRMTGNTDTQYF.

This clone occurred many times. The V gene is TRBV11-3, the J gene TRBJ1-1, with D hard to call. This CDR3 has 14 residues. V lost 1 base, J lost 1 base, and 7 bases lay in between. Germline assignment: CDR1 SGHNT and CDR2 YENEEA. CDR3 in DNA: TGTGCCAGCAGCTTAGTAGGGTCGAACACTGAAGCTTTCTTT. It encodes CASSLVGSNTEAFF.

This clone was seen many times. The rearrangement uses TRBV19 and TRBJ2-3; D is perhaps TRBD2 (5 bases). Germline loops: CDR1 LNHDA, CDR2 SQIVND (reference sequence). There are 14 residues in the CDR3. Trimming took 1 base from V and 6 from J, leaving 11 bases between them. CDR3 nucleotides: TGTGCCAGTAGTATAGTCGCGACGGGGGATACGCAGTATTTT. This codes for CASSIVATGDTQYF.

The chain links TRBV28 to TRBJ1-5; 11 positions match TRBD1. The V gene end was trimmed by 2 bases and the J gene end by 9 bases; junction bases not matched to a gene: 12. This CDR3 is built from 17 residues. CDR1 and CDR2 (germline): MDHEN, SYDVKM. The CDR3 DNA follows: TGTGCCAGCAGTTTAAAAGAGAGGACAGGGGGCTTGCGGCCCCAGCATTTT. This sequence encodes CASSLKERTGGLRPQHF.

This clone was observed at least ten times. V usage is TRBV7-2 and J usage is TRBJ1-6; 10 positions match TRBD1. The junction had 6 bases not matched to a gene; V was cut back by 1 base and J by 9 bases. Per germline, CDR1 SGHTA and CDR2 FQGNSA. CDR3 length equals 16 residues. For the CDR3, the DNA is TGTGCCAGCAGCTTAGTCACCGGGACAGGGGTTTCACCCCTCCACTTT. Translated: CASSLVTGTGVSPLHF.

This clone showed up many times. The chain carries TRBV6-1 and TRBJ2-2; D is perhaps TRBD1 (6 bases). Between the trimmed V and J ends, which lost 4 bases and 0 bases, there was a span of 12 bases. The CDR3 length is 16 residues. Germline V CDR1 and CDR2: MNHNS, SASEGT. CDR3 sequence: CASSVTGTPNTGELFF. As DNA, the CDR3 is TGTGCCAGCAGTGTCACCGGGACACCGAACACCGGGGAGCTGTTTTTT.

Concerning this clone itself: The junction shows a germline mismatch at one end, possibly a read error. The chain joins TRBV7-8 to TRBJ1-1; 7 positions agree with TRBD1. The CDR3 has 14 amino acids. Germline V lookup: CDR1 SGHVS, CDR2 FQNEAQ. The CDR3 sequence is CASSVRGYGTEAFF. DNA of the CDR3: TGTGCAAGCAGTGTCAGGGGGTATGGCACTGAAGCTTTCTTT.

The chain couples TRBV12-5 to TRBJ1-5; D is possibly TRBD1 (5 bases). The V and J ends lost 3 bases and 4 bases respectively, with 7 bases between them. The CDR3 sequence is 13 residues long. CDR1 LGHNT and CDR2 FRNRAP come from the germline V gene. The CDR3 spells CASGFGGNQPQHF. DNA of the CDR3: TGTGCTAGTGGTTTTGGGGGTAATCAGCCCCAGCATTTT.

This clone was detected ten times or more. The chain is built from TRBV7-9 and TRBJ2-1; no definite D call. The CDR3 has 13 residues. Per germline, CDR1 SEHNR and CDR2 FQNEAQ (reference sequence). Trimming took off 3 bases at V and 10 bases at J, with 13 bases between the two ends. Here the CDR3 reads CASSFVPRPEQFF. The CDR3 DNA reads TGTGCCAGCAGCTTCGTTCCCCGCCCAGAGCAGTTCTTC. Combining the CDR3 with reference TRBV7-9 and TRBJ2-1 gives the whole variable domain DTGVSQNPRHKITKRGQNVTFRCDPISEHNRLYWYRQTLGQGPEFLTYFQNEAQLEKSRLLSDRFSAERPKGSFSTLEIQRTEQGDSAMYLCASSFVPRPEQFFGPGTRLTVL.

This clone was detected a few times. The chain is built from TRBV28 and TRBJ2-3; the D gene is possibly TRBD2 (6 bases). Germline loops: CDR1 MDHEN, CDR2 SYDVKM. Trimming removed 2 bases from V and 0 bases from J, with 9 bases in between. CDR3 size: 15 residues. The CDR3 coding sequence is TGTGCCAGCAGTTTACAGGACTATAGCACAGATACGCAGTATTTT. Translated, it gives CASSLQDYSTDTQYF.

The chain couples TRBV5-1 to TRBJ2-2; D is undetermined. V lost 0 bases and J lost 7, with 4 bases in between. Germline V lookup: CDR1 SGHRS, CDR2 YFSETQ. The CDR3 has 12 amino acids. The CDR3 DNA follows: TGCGCCAGCAGCTTGGACGTCGGGGAGCTGTTTTTT. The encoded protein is CASSLDVGELFF. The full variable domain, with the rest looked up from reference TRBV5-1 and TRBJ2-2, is KAGVTQTPRYLIKTRGQQVTLSCSPISGHRSVSWYQQTPGQGLQFLFEYFSETQRNKGNFPGRFSGRQFSNSRSEMNVSTLELGDSALYLCASSLDVGELFFGEGSRLTVL.